The T cell receptor (beta chain) described here comes from a study of shared clonotypes between healthy human individuals (TCRdb year 2020). General notes on the study: The cohort included three men and a couple of women between 18 and 49 years of age. Blood TCR repertoires of roughly 5 healthy adults were deeply sequenced to estimate repertoire size and the extent of clonotype sharing between individuals. For each donor, three plates each were used for CD4 naive and CD4 memory, two plates were used for CD8 naive, and one plate was used for CD8 memory. Per donor, leukapheresis produced somewhere between about 0.9 and 9.5 billion PBMCs. To increase sequencing depth and limit assay-specific biases, different laboratories used diverse techniques to prepare libraries and sequence TCR repertoires.

Concerning this clone: Its antigen is currently not known. One base away there is no much larger clone; base qualities are not given.

CDR1 SGHTA and CDR2 FQGNSA are derived from the germline V gene. The CDR3 starts with the cysteine, ends with the phenylalanine, and has 17 residues. The sequence is cut down to CDR3 DNA, 51 bases in frame from base 1. At the junction V is shortened by 2 bases and J by 4 bases, with 20 bases in between. Study-wide findings and limitations: The genetic and exposure-history diversity represented was limited by the small number of donors. Even with the large sequencing depth, rarefaction of the sorted-subset datasets indicated that sequencing was incomplete. Naive subsets generally had larger estimated clonotype richness than memory subsets did. Pairwise subsampling led to the expectation that sequencing depth would affect the degree of clonotype sharing among donors. Clonotypes shared by all four sorted-subset donors showed higher generation probabilities than non-shared clonotypes. When four donors were compared, the shared fraction of clonotypes was approximately 5% for naive CD4, roughly 3.4% for naive CD8, roughly 2.3% for memory CD4, and approximately 0.4% for memory CD8. Sampling was restricted to blood, and TCR repertoires in tissues likely differ from the TCR repertoires found in blood.

TCR CDR3 regions were amplified from genomic DNA by multiplex PCR using the deep immunoSEQ assay. Genomic DNA extracted from each cell subset was distributed evenly over all wells of several immunoSEQ 96-well plates, and each plate served as one replicate. Each replicate PCR for sorted subsets received roughly 200 ng genomic DNA, equal to about 30,000 T cell genomes. Purified libraries were measured with a Qubit 3.0 fluorometer, size-checked on a Bioanalyzer 2100, and measured again with the KAPA Library Quantification kit. Each immunoSEQ 96-well plate was sequenced on its own single-read 150-cycle Illumina NextSeq 550 flow cell. In the source study's methods: Because the immunoSEQ output included only junctional sequences and no quality scores, the filtering could not be the same as the filtering used for full-length reads. Sequences were annotated with PyIR, a Python wrapper for IgBLAST v1.9, and V/J genes and CDR3 were assigned using IMGT germline references. Reads with weak V/J assignments (E-value above 1e-6), missing CDR3, stop codons, out-of-frame junctions, or ambiguous translated residues were removed. V3J clonotypes were defined by identical inferred V gene, J gene, and CDR3 amino acid sequence. To compute the percentage overlap between repertoires, the number of shared unique clonotypes was divided by the size of the smaller repertoire. RTK rarefaction, the Chao1 estimator, and Recon v2.1 estimates of unobserved clonotypes were used to assess repertoire richness. Generation probabilities for all TCRbeta clonotypes obtained by the gDNA method from a few donors were computed using OLGA. As stored in TCRdb, this immuneACCESS dataset retains in-frame rearrangements with V and J assigned. A fraction of the clones does not appear; measured against another copy, unresolved V genes explain less than half of the discrepancy, and the remainder lacks a known reason. The V and J calls and clone size were taken over from that table, and D and trimming were inferred from the DNA. For this sample the table gives fewer than 400,000 clones, of which less than 85% were detected only once. Of the sample, approximately 10% is held by the ten largest clones.

The donors were healthy, HIV-negative adults with no recently reported acute infections or vaccinations. All donors were Caucasian adults living in Nashville, Tennessee, USA. CD4+ T cells were enriched by magnetic negative selection, after which naive cells were positively selected on CD45RA and the negative fraction was taken as the memory subset. Blood was collected by leukapheresis, and PBMCs were isolated by Ficoll-Histopaque density gradient centrifugation and then cryopreserved in liquid nitrogen vapor phase. Purity and quantity of every magnetically sorted T cell population were checked by analytical flow cytometry. Each sorted fraction had its genomic DNA isolated and then quantified by UV absorbance on a Nanodrop 2000c.

Material for sequencing was memory CD4+ T cells sorted from blood. The cell subset or site label for this specimen denotes: CD45RA-negative fraction. This receptor was identified in a young man in good health. The chain is encoded by TRBV7-2 joined to TRBJ1-2, with the D segment identity uncertain. The CDR3 is CASSLRPELRSTYGYTF. At the DNA level, the sequence is TGTGCCAGCAGCTTAAGGCCAGAACTTCGCTCAACCTATGGCTACACCTTC. This CDR3, with the reference TRBV7-2 and TRBJ1-2 proteins standing in past its ends, gives the full variable domain GAGVSQSPSNKVTEKGKDVELRCDPISGHTALYWYRQSLGQGLEFLIYFQGNSAPDKSGLPSDRFSAERTGGSVSTLTIQRTQQEDSAVYLCASSLRPELRSTYGYTFGSGTRLTVV.